This is a list of T cell receptor beta chains from one sample in a study of blood T cell repertoires in COVID-19. Some clones are missing from TCRdb's copy, which holds only in-frame ones; the method was immunoSEQ multiplex PCR. Among more than 35,000 clones listed, 69% were seen once. The sample comprised peripheral blood. These receptor sequences come from a man aged 80 or over with acute or convalescent COVID-19. Both conserved end residues are part of each CDR3. A D gene is named only where the DNA matches it firmly. Some rows mark clone size as missing; the rest say once, few, many or name a class of expanded clone.

j_call,d_call,v_call,clone_size,cdr3_nt,cdr3_aa
TRBJ2-7,TRBD2,TRBV7-2,NA,TGTGCCAGCAGCTTAATGAGCGGGAGAGGAGGCTCCTACGAGCAGTACTTC,CASSLMSGRGGSYEQYF
TRBJ2-3,TRBD1,TRBV3-1/TRBV3-2,once,TGTGCCAGCAGCCCGGGACAGGGCACAGATACGCAGTATTTT,CASSPGQGTDTQYF
TRBJ1-2,TRBD1,TRBV19,NA,TGTGCCAGCCTCGGGACAGGGAGGTGGGGTGGCTATGGCTACACCTTC,CASLGTGRWGGYGYTF
TRBJ2-7,TRBD2,TRBV7-2,few,TGTGCCAGCAGCTTAGTTGTGACGGGACTAGCGGGAGTCCCCTACGAGCAGTACTTC,CASSLVVTGLAGVPYEQYF
TRBJ2-7,NA,TRBV11-3,few,TGTGCCAGCAGCTTACAGTCCGGGGAGCAGTACTTC,CASSLQSGEQYF
TRBJ2-1,TRBD1,TRBV4-3,NA,TGCGCCAGCAGCCAGAGGGGGCCTTCCGCCAATGAGCAGTTCTTC,CASSQRGPSANEQFF
TRBJ2-5,NA,TRBV6-6,NA,TGTGCCAGCGGACAGAGCGTGAAGACCCAGTACTTC,CASGQSVKTQYF
TRBJ2-1,TRBD2,TRBV25-1,NA,TGTGCCAGCAGCCTACCCAGCGGGAGGGCCGGTGAGCAGTTCTTC,CASSLPSGRAGEQFF
TRBJ1-2,NA,TRBV9,NA,TGTGCCAGCAGCGCACCCCGAGGACAGACAGACGACTATGGCTACACCTTC,CASSAPRGQTDDYGYTF
TRBJ2-2,TRBD2,TRBV7-2,many,TGTGCCAGCAGCCCCAGACTAGCGGGCACCGGGGAGCTGTTTTTT,CASSPRLAGTGELFF
TRBJ1-5,NA,TRBV7-9,few,TGTGCCAGCAGCACCACCACCTCTAAGCAGCCCCAGCATTTT,CASSTTTSKQPQHF
TRBJ1-2,NA,TRBV5-6,medium-sized,TGTGCCAGCAGCTTGGAGGGGGTGGATGATGGCTACACCTTC,CASSLEGVDDGYTF
TRBJ2-7,TRBD1,TRBV5-6,NA,TGTGCCAGCAGCTTGGTTGAGACAGGGGACGAGCAGTACTTC,CASSLVETGDEQYF
TRBJ1-1,NA,TRBV5-1,NA,TGCGCCAGCAGACCGGGTCTCGGCACTGAAGCTTTCTTT,CASRPGLGTEAFF
TRBJ2-6,NA,TRBV7-6,once,TGTGCCAGCAGCTTAGAAGCAGGTCTCTCTGGGGCCAACGTCCTGACTTTC,CASSLEAGLSGANVLTF
TRBJ2-1,TRBD2,TRBV19,few,TGTGCCAGTAGTATCCTGCGGGGGGTCTCCTACAATGAGCAGTTCTTC,CASSILRGVSYNEQFF
TRBJ2-4,NA,TRBV6-2/TRBV6-3,few,TGTGCCAGCAGTCAGGGATGGGCCAAAAACATTCAGTACTTC,CASSQGWAKNIQYF
TRBJ2-1,TRBD2,TRBV7-9,NA,TGTGCCAGCAGCCCCAAACGTCGACTAGCCAATGAGCAGTTCTTC,CASSPKRRLANEQFF
TRBJ2-7,NA,TRBV5-1,few,TGCGCCAGCAGTCCACGGGCGGAGGGATTAAGATCCTACGAGCAGTACTTC,CASSPRAEGLRSYEQYF
TRBJ2-7,TRBD2,TRBV6-5,NA,TGTGCCAGCATAGCGGGAGGGAATCGCTACGAGCAGTACTTC,CASIAGGNRYEQYF
TRBJ2-7,NA,TRBV6-5,NA,TGTGCCAGCAGAGGACTTAAGGGGGCCTACGAGCAGTACTTC,CASRGLKGAYEQYF
TRBJ1-4,NA,TRBV19,NA,TGTGCCAGTAGTATTGCCAGGGGCGAAAAACTGTTTTTT,CASSIARGEKLFF
TRBJ2-1,NA,TRBV7-9,NA,TGTGCCAGCAGCGATCCCCCGCGGCAGGGGGGTTCCTACAATGAGCAGTTCTTC,CASSDPPRQGGSYNEQFF
TRBJ2-1,NA,TRBV5-4,NA,TGTGCCAGCAGCTGGCGCGGGACCTCTGCTGAGCAGTTCTTC,CASSWRGTSAEQFF
TRBJ1-5,NA,TRBV2,NA,TGTGCCAGCAGGGCAGGGAGGGATAGAGGTCAGCCCCAGCATTTT,CASRAGRDRGQPQHF
TRBJ2-7,TRBD2,TRBV2,once,TGTGCCAGCAGTAGTAGACTAGCGGGAGCCTACGAGCAGTACTTC,CASSSRLAGAYEQYF
TRBJ2-7,NA,TRBV4-1,NA,TGCGCCAGCAGCCAAGAGCAGATTACCTACGAGCAGTACTTC,CASSQEQITYEQYF
TRBJ2-1,TRBD1,TRBV10-3,few,TGTGCCATCAGTGAGTCCGGGACAGGACAAAGTCAGGAGCAGTTCTTC,CAISESGTGQSQEQFF
TRBJ1-6,NA,TRBV9,NA,TGTGCCAGCAGCGTAGTTGGGAGTAATTCACCCCTCCACTTT,CASSVVGSNSPLHF
TRBJ1-2,NA,TRBV5-4,NA,TGTGCCAGCAGAGATAGGAGGACCGAAGTTAACTATGGCTACACCTTC,CASRDRRTEVNYGYTF
TRBJ2-3,NA,TRBV5-1,NA,TGCGCCAGCAGCTTGGTGGCTACAACTAGTTTAGATACGCAGTATTTT,CASSLVATTSLDTQYF